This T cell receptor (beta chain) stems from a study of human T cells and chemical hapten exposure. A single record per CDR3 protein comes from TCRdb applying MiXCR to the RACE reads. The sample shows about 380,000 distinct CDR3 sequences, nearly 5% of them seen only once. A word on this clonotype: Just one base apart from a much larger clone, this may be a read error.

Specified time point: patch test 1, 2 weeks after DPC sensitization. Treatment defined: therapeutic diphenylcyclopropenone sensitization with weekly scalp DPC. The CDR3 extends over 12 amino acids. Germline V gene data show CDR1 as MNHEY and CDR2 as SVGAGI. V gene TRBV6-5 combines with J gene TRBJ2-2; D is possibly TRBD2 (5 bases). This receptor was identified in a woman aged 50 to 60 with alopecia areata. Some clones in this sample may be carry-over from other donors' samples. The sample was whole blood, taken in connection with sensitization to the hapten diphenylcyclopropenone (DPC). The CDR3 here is CASSYGTGELYF. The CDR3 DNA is TGTGCCAGCAGTTATGGAACCGGGGAGCTGTATTTT.